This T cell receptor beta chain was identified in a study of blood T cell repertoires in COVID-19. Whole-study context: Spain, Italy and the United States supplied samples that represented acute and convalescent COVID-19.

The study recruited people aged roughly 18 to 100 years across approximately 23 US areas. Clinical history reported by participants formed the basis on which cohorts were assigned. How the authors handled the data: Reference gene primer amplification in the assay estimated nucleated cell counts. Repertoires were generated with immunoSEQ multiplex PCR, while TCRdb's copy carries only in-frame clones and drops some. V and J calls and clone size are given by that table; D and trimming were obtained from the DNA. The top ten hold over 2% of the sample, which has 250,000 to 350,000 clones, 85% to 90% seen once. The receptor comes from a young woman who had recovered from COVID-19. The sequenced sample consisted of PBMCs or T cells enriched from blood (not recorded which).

CDR3 amino acids: CASKKRGGADTQYF. CDR3 coding DNA: TGTGCCAGTAAAAAGCGGGGGGGCGCAGATACGCAGTATTTT. The V call is TRBV19, the J call TRBJ2-3, with 10 bases fitting TRBD2. The CDR3 has 14 amino acids. V gave up 7 bases and J gave up 4 bases; unmatched junction bases: 5. CDR1 and CDR2 (germline): LNHDA, SQIVND (reference sequence).